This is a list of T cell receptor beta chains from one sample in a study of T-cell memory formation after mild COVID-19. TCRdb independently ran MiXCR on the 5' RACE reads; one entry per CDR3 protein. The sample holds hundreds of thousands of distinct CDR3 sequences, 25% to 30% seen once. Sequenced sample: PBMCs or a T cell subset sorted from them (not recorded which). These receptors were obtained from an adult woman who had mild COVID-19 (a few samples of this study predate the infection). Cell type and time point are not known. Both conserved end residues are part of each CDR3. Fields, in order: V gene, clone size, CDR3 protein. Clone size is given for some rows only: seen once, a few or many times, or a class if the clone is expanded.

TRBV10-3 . CAIKVGTGIYEQYF
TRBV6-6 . CASSTNRGNTEAFF
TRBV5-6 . CASSLDLGSINNEQFF
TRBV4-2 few CASSEAGEDTQYF
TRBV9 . CASSAGPGLSTDTQYF
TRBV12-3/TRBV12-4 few CASRKTDGNNSPLHF
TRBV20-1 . CSARVQGTDTQYF
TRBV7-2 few CASSFRQGGTEAFF
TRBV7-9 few CASSTQRGEQYF
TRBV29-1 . CSVGTGGWNEQFF
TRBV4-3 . CASSQETVYNEQFF
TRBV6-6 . CATSGSYNEQFF
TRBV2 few CASSGQGTSNNQPQHF
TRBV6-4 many CASSDGSDRGLNGYTF
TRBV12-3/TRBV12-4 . CASRSQGAGGYTF